This T cell receptor (beta chain) was sequenced during a study of shared clonotypes between healthy human individuals. Details on this clone: Antigen unknown.

An assay was performed, and its level was deep. Using immunoSEQ multiplex PCR, the repertoire was profiled, and TCRdb retains in-frame clones only, with some absent. This table holds nearly 2 million clones, over 85% found once. V lost 6 bases and J lost 5, with 8 bases in between. From germline, CDR1 is SNHLY and CDR2 FYNNEI. The CDR3 covers 12 residues. Terminally differentiated effector memory CD45RA+ cells were excluded by CCR7 positive selection of CD45RO-negative cells. Within Nashville, Tennessee resided all donors, each a Caucasian adult. Study conclusions and caveats: The four-donor shared clonotypes exceeded non-shared clonotypes in generation probability, with non-shared ones scoring lower.

This TCR derives from a man aged 18 to 30 in good health. The chain couples TRBV2 to TRBJ2-4, with D possibly matching TRBD1 (6 bases). Sequenced material: naive CD8+ T cells sorted from blood. The CDR3 loop is CASRGHENIQYF. The CDR3 DNA reads as TGTGCCAGCAGGGGACACGAAAACATTCAGTACTTC.